Shown below are 6 T cell receptor beta chains from a single sample sequenced in a study of CD8 T cells in ankylosing spondylitis. MiXCR, applied by TCRdb to the 5' RACE reads, yields one record per CDR3 protein. In the table there are 200,000 to 300,000 distinct CDR3 sequences, approximately 11% of which are singletons. The sample was blood, either unsorted or a sorted T cell fraction (not recorded which). The receptors originated from a male donor with ankylosing spondylitis or in good health (not recorded which).

Note on this clonotype: A much larger clone lies one base from this, so it may be a read error. This chain connects TRBV29-1 to TRBJ1-1; TRBD1 matches at 9 bases. The length of the CDR3 is 16 residues. Germline V gene data show CDR1 as SQVTM and CDR2 as ANQGSEA. CDR3 nucleotides: TGCAGCGTCGGGGACAGGGCTGGGAAGATGAACAGTGAAGCTTTCTTT. Translated, it gives CSVGDRAGKMNSEAFF.

This clonotype was seen many times. V usage is TRBV12-3 or TRBV12-4 and J usage is TRBJ1-2, with D possibly being TRBD1 (6 bases). The CDR3 is 13 residues long. Between the trimmed V and J ends, which lost 7 bases and 2 bases, there was a span of 11 bases. The CDR3 DNA reads as TGTGCCAGCACCTGGGACATAAACTATGGCTACACCTTC. Its protein is CASTWDINYGYTF.

The sample holds a few counts of this clonotype. The chain has TRBV5-1 and TRBJ2-3; D remains unclear. The CDR3 is made up of 15 amino acids. Trimming took off 4 bases at V and 1 base at J, with 13 bases between the two ends. CDR1 SGHRS and CDR2 YFSETQ come from the germline V gene. CDR3 sequence (DNA): TGCGCCAGCAGCCCCCGGCCCTCCGGCACAGATACGCAGTATTTT. This encodes CASSPRPSGTDTQYF.

The rearrangement joins TRBV2 to TRBJ2-2; D could derive from TRBD1 or TRBD2 (5 bases each). Trimming removed 3 bases at V and 5 bases at J, with 13 bases between. CDR3 size: 15 residues. Germline assignment: CDR1 SNHLY and CDR2 FYNNEI. This CDR3 reads CASSETGPTTGELFF. CDR3 bases: TGTGCCAGCAGTGAGACGGGGCCCACGACCGGGGAGCTGTTTTTT.

This clonotype was seen many times. V gene TRBV12-3 or TRBV12-4 combines with J gene TRBJ1-1, with a tentative D call TRBD1 (5 bases). The CDR3 extends over 15 amino acids. The V end was cut by 5 bases, the J end by 5 bases, with 18 bases between. CDR3 amino acids: CASSPDGVEGTEAFF. CDR3 DNA sequence: TGTGCCAGCAGTCCGGACGGGGTTGAGGGGACTGAAGCTTTCTTT.

The chain employs TRBV6-1 and TRBJ1-2; D is uncertain. This CDR3 region has 14 residues. V gave up 2 bases and J gave up 5 bases, with 12 bases separating them. Germline V lookup: CDR1 MNHNS, CDR2 SASEGT. The CDR3 DNA sequence: TGTGCCAGCAGTGAACATCGCAAGGATTATGGCTACACCTTC. Its protein is CASSEHRKDYGYTF.